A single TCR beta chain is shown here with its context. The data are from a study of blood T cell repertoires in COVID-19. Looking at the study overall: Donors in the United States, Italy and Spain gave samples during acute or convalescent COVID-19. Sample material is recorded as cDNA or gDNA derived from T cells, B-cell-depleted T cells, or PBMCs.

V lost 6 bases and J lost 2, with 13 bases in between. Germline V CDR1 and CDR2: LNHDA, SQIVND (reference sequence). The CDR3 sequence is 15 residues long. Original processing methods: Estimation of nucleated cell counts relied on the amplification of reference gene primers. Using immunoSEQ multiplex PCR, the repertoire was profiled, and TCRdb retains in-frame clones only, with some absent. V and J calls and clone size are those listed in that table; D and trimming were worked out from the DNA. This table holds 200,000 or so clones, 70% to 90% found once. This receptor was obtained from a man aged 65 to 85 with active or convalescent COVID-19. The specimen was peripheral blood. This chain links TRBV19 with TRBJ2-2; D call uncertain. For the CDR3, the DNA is TGTGCCAGTAGGACGACAAGTTTAAACACCGGGGAGCTGTTTTTT. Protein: CASRTTSLNTGELFF. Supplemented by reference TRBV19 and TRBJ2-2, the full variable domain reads DGGITQSPKYLFRKEGQNVTLSCEQNLNHDAMYWYRQDPGQGLRLIYYSQIVNDFQKGDIAEGYSVSREKKESFPLTVTSAQKNPTAFYLCASRTTSLNTGELFFGEGSRLTVL.